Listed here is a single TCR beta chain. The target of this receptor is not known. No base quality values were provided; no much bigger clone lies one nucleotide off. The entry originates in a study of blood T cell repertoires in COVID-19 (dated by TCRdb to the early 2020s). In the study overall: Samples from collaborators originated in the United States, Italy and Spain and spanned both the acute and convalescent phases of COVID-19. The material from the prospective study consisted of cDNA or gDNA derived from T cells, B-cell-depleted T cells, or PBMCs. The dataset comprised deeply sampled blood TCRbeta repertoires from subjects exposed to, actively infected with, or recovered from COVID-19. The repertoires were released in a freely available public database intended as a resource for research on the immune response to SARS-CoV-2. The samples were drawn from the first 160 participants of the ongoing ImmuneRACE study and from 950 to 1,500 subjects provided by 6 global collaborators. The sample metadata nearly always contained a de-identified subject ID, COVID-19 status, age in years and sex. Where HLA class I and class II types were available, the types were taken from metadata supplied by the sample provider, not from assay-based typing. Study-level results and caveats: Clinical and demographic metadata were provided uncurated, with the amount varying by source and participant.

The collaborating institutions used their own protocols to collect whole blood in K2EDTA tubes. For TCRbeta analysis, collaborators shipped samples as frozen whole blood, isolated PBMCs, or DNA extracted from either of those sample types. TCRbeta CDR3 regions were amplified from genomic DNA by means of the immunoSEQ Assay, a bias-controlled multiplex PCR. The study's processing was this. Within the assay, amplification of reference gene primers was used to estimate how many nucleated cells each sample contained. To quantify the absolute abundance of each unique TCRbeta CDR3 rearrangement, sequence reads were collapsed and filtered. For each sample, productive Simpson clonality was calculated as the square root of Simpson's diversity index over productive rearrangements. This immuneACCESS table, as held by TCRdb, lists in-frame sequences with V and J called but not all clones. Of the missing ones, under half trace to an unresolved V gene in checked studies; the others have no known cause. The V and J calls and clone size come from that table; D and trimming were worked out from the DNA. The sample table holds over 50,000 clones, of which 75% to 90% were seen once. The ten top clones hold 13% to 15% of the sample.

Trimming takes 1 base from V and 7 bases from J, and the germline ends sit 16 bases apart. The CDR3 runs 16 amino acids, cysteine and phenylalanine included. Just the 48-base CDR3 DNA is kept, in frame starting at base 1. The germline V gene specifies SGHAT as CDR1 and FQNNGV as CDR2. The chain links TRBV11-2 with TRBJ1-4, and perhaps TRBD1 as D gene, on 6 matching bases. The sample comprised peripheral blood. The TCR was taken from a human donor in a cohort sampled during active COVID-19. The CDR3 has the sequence CASSLGFEAGAEKLFF. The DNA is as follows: TGTGCCAGCAGCTTAGGATTTGAGGCAGGGGCTGAAAAACTGTTTTTT.